One and the same sample provided the 29 T cell receptor beta chains below, sequenced in a study of blood T cell repertoires in COVID-19. Measured with immunoSEQ multiplex PCR; TCRdb has only the in-frame clones, and not every one. The top ten hold approximately 14% of the sample, which has about 170,000 clones, around four fifths seen once. Sequencing was carried out using peripheral blood. The receptors come from a woman in her seventies with COVID-19, enrolled during active disease.

This clone appeared a single time. The chain joins TRBV28 to TRBJ1-1; D gene ambiguous. The V end lost 3 bases, the J end lost 9 bases, and 14 bases lay between the germline ends. The CDR3 consists of 13 residues. CDR1 is MDHEN and CDR2 is SYDVKM in the germline V gene. The CDR3 reads CASSFSTTDKAFF. The CDR3 nucleotides read TGTGCCAGCAGTTTCTCCACCACAGACAAAGCTTTCTTT.

This clone was observed once. The chain uses TRBV5-1 and TRBJ1-1, with a weak D call TRBD1 (5 bases). V lost 0 bases and J lost 0, with 15 bases in between. Germline loops: CDR1 SGHRS, CDR2 YFSETQ. The CDR3 spans 17 residues. The CDR3 DNA reads TGCGCCAGCAGCTTGGCCGGGGGGGTCGGTATGAACACTGAAGCTTTCTTT. This encodes CASSLAGGVGMNTEAFF.

The chain carries TRBV5-5 and TRBJ1-4; 11 bases match TRBD1. In germline, CDR1 is SGHKS, CDR2 YYEKEE (reference sequence). With V trimmed by 5 bases and J by 8 bases, 8 bases remained unmatched. CDR3 length: 15 residues. The CDR3 sequence: CASSLEDRGQEKLFF. CDR3 coding DNA: TGTGCCAGCAGTCTCGAGGACAGGGGGCAGGAAAAACTGTTTTTT.

The chain combines TRBV9 with TRBJ1-2; no clear D. V shed 0 bases and J shed 7 bases, with 10 bases lying between them. The germline V gene encodes CDR1 SGDLS and CDR2 YYNGEE. The CDR3 has 13 residues. CDR3 residues: CASSVDLGTGYTF. For the CDR3, the DNA is TGTGCCAGCAGCGTAGATCTCGGTACTGGCTACACCTTC.

The sample holds a few counts of this clone. V gene TRBV29-1 combines with J gene TRBJ1-4; D may be TRBD1 (5 bases). This CDR3 comprises 12 residues. CDR1 and CDR2 (germline): SQVTM, ANQGSEA. Trimming took off 5 bases at V and 7 bases at J, with 11 bases between the two ends. CDR3 residues: CSVQGSGEKLFF. CDR3 DNA: TGCAGCGTTCAGGGATCGGGTGAAAAACTGTTTTTT.

The genes are TRBV20-1 and TRBJ1-3; D may be TRBD1 (5 bases). Trimming pared 3 bases from V and 7 bases from J, leaving 10 bases between. The CDR3 extends over 12 amino acids. Germline values: CDR1 DFQATT, CDR2 SNEGSKA (reference sequence). The CDR3 here is CSASDGANTIYF. The CDR3 DNA follows: TGCAGTGCTAGTGATGGGGCGAACACCATATATTTT.

As regards this clone: Other DNA variants within this sample encode the same CDR3. V and J are TRBV6-1 and TRBJ2-6; D is possibly TRBD1 (5 bases). The CDR3 consists of 15 residues. The V gene's germline CDR1 is MNHNS and CDR2 SASEGT. The V and J ends lost 2 bases and 4 bases respectively, with 9 bases between them. The DNA of the CDR3 is TGTGCCAGCAGTGAAAGGGGCTCGGGGGCCAACGTCCTGACTTTC. It yields the protein CASSERGSGANVLTF.

This clone has just one count. The chain links TRBV2 to TRBJ2-1, with 9 bases that match TRBD1. The J segment lost 4 bases and the V segment lost 7 bases, leaving 5 bases of the junction unmatched. This CDR3 has 14 residues. In germline, CDR1 is SNHLY, CDR2 FYNNEI. DNA for the CDR3: TGTGCCAGCACCAGGACAGGGGCTTACAATGAGCAGTTCTTC. Its translation: CASTRTGAYNEQFF.

The sample holds one count of this clone. The chain is built from TRBV5-1 and TRBJ1-3; perhaps TRBD1 as D (5 bases). V was pared by 4 bases and J by 0 bases, with 14 bases between. This CDR3 has 16 residues. CDR1 and CDR2 (germline): SGHRS, YFSETQ. The CDR3 spells CASSPDRVYSGNTIYF. The CDR3 nucleotides are TGCGCCAGCAGCCCAGACAGAGTTTACTCTGGAAACACCATATATTTT.

The chain recombines TRBV30 with TRBJ1-4; 7 positions match TRBD1. Unmatched junction bases numbered 2, after V lost 2 bases and J lost 2 bases. CDR1 and CDR2 from the germline V gene are GTSNPN and SVGIG (reference sequence). The CDR3 covers 14 residues. The CDR3 sequence: CAWSRGHTNEKLFF. CDR3 DNA: TGTGCCTGGAGTAGGGGGCATACTAATGAAAAACTGTTTTTT.

The table lists this clone with a count of one. V is TRBV5-1 and J is TRBJ2-2, with TRBD1 identical over 7 bases. V shed 4 bases, J shed 0 bases, and the junction held 3 bases outside the gene matches. The germline gives CDR1 SGHRS, CDR2 YFSETQ. The CDR3 totals 15 residues. CDR3 sequence reads: CASSRTGANTGELFF. For the CDR3, the DNA is TGCGCCAGCAGCCGGACAGGCGCGAACACCGGGGAGCTGTTTTTT.

The rearrangement joins TRBV9 to TRBJ1-2, with D unclear. Germline-derived CDR1 and CDR2 are SGDLS and YYNGEE. V was clipped by 4 bases and J by 6 bases, with 7 bases between them. This CDR3 spans 11 amino acids. CDR3 nucleotides: TGTGCCAGCAGCCGCCGGGATGGCTACACCTTC. Amino acids: CASSRRDGYTF.

The chain couples TRBV5-1 to TRBJ2-1; maybe TRBD2 (6 bases). The CDR3 consists of 16 residues. With 3 bases removed from V and 15 bases from J, the gap between germline ends came to 28 bases. Germline CDR1 reads SGHRS; CDR2 reads YFSETQ. The DNA for the CDR3 is TGCGCCAGCAGCTCGGGGCGGGGCGGGGTCGGCCTAGAGGGGTTCTTC. It specifies CASSSGRGGVGLEGFF.

In its sample, this clone was seen once. This rearrangement joins TRBV6-5 to TRBJ1-2; D may be TRBD1 (5 bases). The CDR3 covers 14 residues. Germline loops: CDR1 MNHEY, CDR2 SVGAGI. The V gene lost 6 bases and the J gene lost 2 bases, with 13 bases spanning the gap. DNA for the CDR3: TGTGCCAGCAGGACGACAGAGACAAACTATGGCTACACCTTC. Translation: CASRTTETNYGYTF.

CDR3: CASSPRANYGYTF. The DNA for the CDR3 is TGTGCCAGCAGCCCGAGGGCCAACTATGGCTACACCTTC. The V and J genes are TRBV7-9 and TRBJ1-2; D is unclear. The germline V and J ends were trimmed by 5 bases and 2 bases, with 9 bases remaining between them. CDR3 size: 13 residues. Germline lookup yields CDR1 SEHNR and CDR2 FQNEAQ (reference sequence). Combining the CDR3 with reference TRBV7-9 and TRBJ1-2 gives the whole variable domain DTGVSQNPRHKITKRGQNVTFRCDPISEHNRLYWYRQTLGQGPEFLTYFQNEAQLEKSRLLSDRFSAERPKGSFSTLEIQRTEQGDSAMYLCASSPRANYGYTFGSGTRLTVV.

The genes are TRBV10-3 and TRBJ2-2; 8 nucleotides align to TRBD2. The junction had 6 bases not matched to a gene; V was cut back by 6 bases and J by 0 bases. Per germline, CDR1 ENHRY and CDR2 SYGVKD. The CDR3 contains 16 residues. The DNA of the CDR3 is TGTGCCATCAGGGTCACGGGACTAGCGAACACCGGGGAGCTGTTTTTT. Translation: CAIRVTGLANTGELFF.

This clone was seen just once. V and J are TRBV7-2 and TRBJ2-7; 8 bases line up with TRBD2. Germline V lookup: CDR1 SGHTA, CDR2 FQGNSA. This CDR3 has 15 amino acids. J gave up 4 bases and V 2 bases, and 7 bases lay outside the gene matches. DNA of the CDR3: TGTGCCAGCAGCTTAAATAGCGGGACGACTTACGAGCAGTACTTC. Translated: CASSLNSGTTYEQYF. The whole variable domain, remainder taken from reference TRBV7-2 and TRBJ2-7, is GAGVSQSPSNKVTEKGKDVELRCDPISGHTALYWYRQSLGQGLEFLIYFQGNSAPDKSGLPSDRFSAERTGGSVSTLTIQRTQQEDSAVYLCASSLNSGTTYEQYFGPGTRLTVT.

The chain links TRBV5-1 to TRBJ2-5; D may be TRBD1 (6 bases). Trimming removed 0 bases at V and 0 bases at J, with 15 bases between. CDR1 is SGHRS and CDR2 is YFSETQ in the germline V gene. The CDR3 has 17 amino acids. The CDR3 nucleotides are TGCGCCAGCAGCTTGGTGGGGGCGGCCCCACACCAAGAGACCCAGTACTTC. Translation gives CASSLVGAAPHQETQYF.

The chain recombines TRBV28 with TRBJ2-1, with 12 bases fitting TRBD2. The CDR3 has 15 amino acids. Germline V gene data show CDR1 as MDHEN and CDR2 as SYDVKM. V was clipped by 7 bases and J by 4 bases; unmatched bases: 5. CDR3 residues: CASKTLAGGYNEQFF. The DNA of the CDR3 is TGTGCCAGCAAAACTCTAGCGGGAGGGTACAATGAGCAGTTCTTC.

The chain recombines TRBV9 with TRBJ2-3, with 7 bases aligning to TRBD2. The CDR3 has 14 residues. Trimming cost V 4 bases and J 9 bases; bases outside gene matches: 11. Per germline, CDR1 SGDLS and CDR2 YYNGEE. The CDR3: CASSRGGIAETQYF. CDR3 sequence (DNA): TGTGCCAGCAGCCGGGGAGGGATAGCGGAGACGCAGTATTTT.

The CDR3 DNA follows: TGTGCCTGGAGAAGAGGATCAACTAATGAAAAACTGTTTTTT. Its translation: CAWRRGSTNEKLFF. This rearrangement joins TRBV30 to TRBJ1-4; D unresolved. V lost 3 bases to trimming and J lost 0 bases, with 8 bases between them. The CDR3 runs to 14 residues. The germline CDR1 and CDR2 sequences are GTSNPN and SVGIG (reference sequence).

The V gene is TRBV7-8, the J gene TRBJ1-6; 10 positions match TRBD1. With V trimmed by 5 bases and J by 0 bases, 16 bases remained unmatched. The CDR3 loop spans 21 amino acids. Germline assignment: CDR1 SGHVS and CDR2 FQNEAQ. CDR3 loop: CASSPWIPGQGLSSYNSPLHF. As DNA, the CDR3 is TGTGCCAGCAGCCCATGGATACCGGGACAGGGGCTTAGCTCCTATAATTCACCCCTCCACTTT. Full variable domain (missing parts from reference TRBV7-8 and TRBJ1-6): GAGVSQSPRYKVAKRGQDVALRCDPISGHVSLFWYQQALGQGPEFLTYFQNEAQLDKSGLPSDRFFAERPEGSVSTLKIQRTQQEDSAVYLCASSPWIPGQGLSSYNSPLHFGNGTRLTVT.

The rearrangement links TRBV18 to TRBJ2-1, with TRBD1 as a possible D gene (5 bases). CDR3 length: 16 amino acids. Trimming stripped 5 bases from V and 3 bases from J, with 17 bases between. The germline V gene encodes CDR1 KGHSH and CDR2 LQKENI. This CDR3 is CASSAIGAQGYNEQFF. CDR3 bases: TGTGCCAGCTCAGCCATAGGGGCGCAGGGCTACAATGAGCAGTTCTTC.

This chain connects TRBV24-1 to TRBJ1-1; D may be TRBD1 (6 bases). Trimming removed 7 bases at V and 4 bases at J, with 15 bases between. The CDR3 runs to 14 residues. The germline gives CDR1 KGHDR, CDR2 SFDVKD. CDR3 sequence: CATRKGGRATEAFF. The DNA of the CDR3 is TGTGCCACCAGAAAGGGGGGGAGGGCCACTGAAGCTTTCTTT.

This clone was counted a few times. J is TRBJ1-4 and V is TRBV19; D uncertain. Germline CDR1 is LNHDA and CDR2 is SQIVND (reference sequence). V gave up 3 bases and J gave up 0 bases, with 5 bases separating them. This CDR3 is built from 14 residues. The CDR3 nucleotides read TGTGCCAGTAGTATGACATCAACTAATGAAAAACTGTTTTTT. Its translation is CASSMTSTNEKLFF.

V is TRBV19 and J is TRBJ1-1, with TRBD1 as a possible D gene (5 bases). The length of the CDR3 is 15 residues. The V gene lost 5 bases and the J gene lost 4 bases, with 17 bases spanning the gap. Germline V CDR1 and CDR2: LNHDA, SQIVND (reference sequence). This CDR3 reads CASSSLGWGGTEAFF. CDR3 coding DNA: TGTGCCAGTAGTTCCCTTGGTTGGGGGGGCACTGAAGCTTTCTTT.

V gene TRBV19 combines with J gene TRBJ1-1; TRBD1 aligns across 9 bases. Germline assignment: CDR1 LNHDA and CDR2 SQIVND (reference sequence). CDR3 size: 17 residues. Germline trimming cut 6 bases from V and 3 bases from J; bases unmatched to any gene: 14. The CDR3 bases are TGTGCCAGTAGCGAATTTGCTAGGACAGGGGAGGACACTGAAGCTTTCTTT. Amino acids: CASSEFARTGEDTEAFF.

The CDR3 protein is CASSPWGQGDRGYTF. The CDR3 DNA sequence: TGTGCCAGCAGCCCGTGGGGACAGGGGGATCGGGGCTACACCTTC. The rearrangement links TRBV28 to TRBJ1-2; the match to TRBD1 covers 11 bases. With 6 bases clipped from V and 8 bases from J, the junction kept 11 bases outside the gene matches. This CDR3 spans 15 amino acids. Germline loops: CDR1 MDHEN, CDR2 SYDVKM.

The chain uses TRBV28 and TRBJ2-1, with TRBD1 identical over 8 bases. Germline V gene sequence: CDR1 MDHEN, CDR2 SYDVKM. V was pared by 2 bases and J by 6 bases, with 9 bases of the junction left unmatched. This CDR3 comprises 16 residues. In DNA form, the CDR3 reads TGTGCCAGCAGTTTAAGGGTTGGGACAGGCGGCAATGAGCAGTTCTTC. Its protein product is CASSLRVGTGGNEQFF.